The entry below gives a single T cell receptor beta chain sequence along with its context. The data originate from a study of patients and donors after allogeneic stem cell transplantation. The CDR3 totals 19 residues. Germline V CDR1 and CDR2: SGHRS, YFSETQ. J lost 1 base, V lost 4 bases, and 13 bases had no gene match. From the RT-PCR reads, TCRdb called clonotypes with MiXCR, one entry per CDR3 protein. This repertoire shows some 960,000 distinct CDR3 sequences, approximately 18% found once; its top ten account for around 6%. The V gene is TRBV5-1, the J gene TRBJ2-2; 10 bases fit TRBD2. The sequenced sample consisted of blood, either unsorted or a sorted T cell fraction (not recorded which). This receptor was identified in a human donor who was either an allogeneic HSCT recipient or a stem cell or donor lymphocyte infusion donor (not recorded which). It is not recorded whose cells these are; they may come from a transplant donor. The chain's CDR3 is CASSIRGTSVLGNTGELFF. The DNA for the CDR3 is TGCGCCAGCAGCATACGAGGGACTAGCGTCCTAGGGAACACCGGGGAGCTGTTTTTT. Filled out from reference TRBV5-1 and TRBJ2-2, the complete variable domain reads KAGVTQTPRYLIKTRGQQVTLSCSPISGHRSVSWYQQTPGQGLQFLFEYFSETQRNKGNFPGRFSGRQFSNSRSEMNVSTLELGDSALYLCASSIRGTSVLGNTGELFFGEGSRLTVL.